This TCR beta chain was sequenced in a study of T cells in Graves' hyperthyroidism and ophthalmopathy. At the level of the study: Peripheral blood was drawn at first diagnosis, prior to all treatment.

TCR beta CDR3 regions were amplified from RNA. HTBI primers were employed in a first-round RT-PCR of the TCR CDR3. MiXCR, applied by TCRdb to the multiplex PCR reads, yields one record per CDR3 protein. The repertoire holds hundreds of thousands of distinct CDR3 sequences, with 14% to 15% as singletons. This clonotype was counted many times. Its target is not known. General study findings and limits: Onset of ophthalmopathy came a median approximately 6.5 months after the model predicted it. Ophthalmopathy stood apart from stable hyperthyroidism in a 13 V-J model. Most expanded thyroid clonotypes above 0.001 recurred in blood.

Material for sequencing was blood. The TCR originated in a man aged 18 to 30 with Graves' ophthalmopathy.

Here the CDR3 DNA reads TGTGCCAGCAGCCAAGATGTGGCGGGGGGGCGCGAGCAGTACTTC. It is translated as CASSQDVAGGREQYF. This chain links TRBV3-1 with TRBJ2-7, with 9 bases lining up with TRBD2. Trimming cost V 0 bases and J 6 bases; bases outside gene matches: 6. This CDR3 comprises 15 residues. Germline CDR1 and CDR2: LGHDT and YNNKEL (reference sequence).